This TCR beta chain was documented in a study of blood T cell repertoires in COVID-19. As for the study in general: Samples came from the United States, Italy and Spain, spanning acute and convalescent COVID-19. PBMCs, B-cell-depleted T cells, or T cells were the source of the cDNA or gDNA that made up the material.

The CDR3 has 17 amino acids. Germline CDR1 is MGHRA and CDR2 is YSYEKL. The V gene end was trimmed by 0 bases and the J gene end by 3 bases; junction bases not matched to a gene: 6. Original processing notes: Quantification of nucleated cells was approximated via reference gene primer amplification. Produced via immunoSEQ multiplex PCR; TCRdb's table is partial and in-frame only. The D gene and trimming were derived from the DNA, and the V and J assignments and clone size from that table. This sample has 55,000 to 70,000 clones, with approximately 78% found just once. The clonotype was recovered from a man older than 75 with acute or convalescent COVID-19. Sequences were obtained from peripheral blood. The V gene is TRBV4-1, the J gene TRBJ2-3; the match to TRBD2 covers 10 bases. The CDR3 DNA reads as TGCGCCAGCAGCCAAGAAGGAGCGGGAGGGCCGACAGATACGCAGTATTTT. The encoded protein is CASSQEGAGGPTDTQYF.